This TCR beta chain is drawn from a study of T cells in women clearing cervical HPV infection. As for the study in general: Controls gave blood once infection was undetectable; cases at lesion identification. Case blood was drawn a median around 140 days after lesion detection.

On this clone itself: The CDR3 extends 3 residues past the end of the read, so its final part is completed from the germline J gene.

Cervical HPV DNA detected by MY09/MY11 PCR, typed by dot-blot. Average input was 1200 ng genomic DNA for immunoSEQ TCR beta CDR3 amplification. Clones were read by immunoSEQ multiplex PCR, and TCRdb kept only the in-frame ones, dropping some. This table lists tens of thousands of clones. The CDR3 sequence is 15 residues long. V shed 4 bases and J 4 bases; nucleotides not matched to a gene: 7. The germline CDR1 and CDR2 sequences are KGHDR and SFDVKD. The source of this sequence is a woman aged 18 to 69 with a cervical HPV16 infection that either progressed to CIN3+ or cleared (not recorded which). The source material was blood buffy coat. The rearrangement joins TRBV24-1 to TRBJ2-7, with 9 bases identical to TRBD1. The CDR3 loop reads CATSESGTGSYEQYF. The part of the CDR3 DNA that was read is TGTGCCACCAGTGAGTCCGGGACAGGGTCATACGAG.